These 17 T cell receptor beta chains were all obtained from the same sample, sequenced in a study of early T cells in non-severe SARS-CoV-2 infection. From the 5' RACE reads, TCRdb called clonotypes with MiXCR, one entry per CDR3 protein. This sample has 30,000 to 40,000 distinct CDR3 sequences; around 7% occur once, and the top ten carry about 13%. Material: whole blood, obtained at baseline. The receptors were gathered from an adult who was a healthcare worker with PCR-confirmed SARS-CoV-2 infection or an uninfected control (not recorded which).

This clonotype showed up just a few times. The chain links TRBV18 to TRBJ2-5; TRBD2 matches at 7 bases. CDR1 and CDR2 (germline): KGHSH, LQKENI. The CDR3 runs to 14 residues. Trimming at V came to 4 bases and at J to 3 bases, leaving 5 bases not matched to a gene. In DNA form, the CDR3 reads TGTGCCAGCTCACGGTCCGGGACTAAAGAGACCCAGTACTTC. This gives the protein CASSRSGTKETQYF.

This clonotype was seen only a few times. One end of the junction varies from germline; a read error may be responsible. For the CDR3, the DNA is TGTGCCGGCAGCCCCCATCCGGGACAGATGAACACTGAAGCTTTCTTT. Encoded protein: CAGSPHPGQMNTEAFF. This chain links TRBV3-1 with TRBJ1-1, with TRBD1 matching over 7 bases. The CDR3 length is 16 residues. Germline V gives CDR1 LGHDT, CDR2 YNNKEL (reference sequence).

This clonotype was detected ten times or more. V is TRBV7-8 and J is TRBJ2-7, with unresolved D. CDR3 length: 17 amino acids. Trimming removed 0 bases at V and 3 bases at J, with 18 bases between. Germline V gene lookup returns CDR1 SGHVS and CDR2 FQNEAQ. The chain's CDR3 is CASSLAVLLTSDYEQYV. CDR3 nucleotides: TGTGCCAGCAGCTTAGCGGTCCTCCTGACAAGTGACTACGAGCAGTACGTC.

The sample holds many counts of this clonotype. The gene calls are TRBV19 and TRBJ2-6, with no clear D. The V and J ends lost 4 bases and 2 bases respectively, with 9 bases between them. The CDR3 is made up of 15 amino acids. Germline assignment: CDR1 LNHDA and CDR2 SQIVND (reference sequence). The CDR3 DNA sequence: TGTGCCAGTAGTACCCGAAAAGCTGGGGCCAACGTCCTGACTTTC. This encodes CASSTRKAGANVLTF.

This clonotype was found many times. This chain uses TRBV3-1 with TRBJ1-6, with unresolved D. CDR1 and CDR2 from the germline V gene are LGHDT and YNNKEL (reference sequence). The V end lost 1 base, the J end lost 10 bases, and 11 bases lay between the germline ends. This CDR3 spans 14 amino acids. DNA for the CDR3: TGTGCCAGCAGCCAAGTGGGCGTTGGCTCACCCCTCCACTTT. This codes for CASSQVGVGSPLHF.

This clonotype was observed many times. This chain links TRBV5-1 with TRBJ1-1; D is perhaps TRBD1 (6 bases). Per the germline V gene, CDR1 is SGHRS and CDR2 is YFSETQ. The V and J ends lost 4 bases and 1 base respectively, with 14 bases between them. The CDR3 length is 15 residues. The DNA for the CDR3 is TGCGCCAGCAGCCCGATCGGCAGGGGGAACACTGAAGCTTTCTTT. The encoded protein is CASSPIGRGNTEAFF.

In this sample, this clonotype turned up a few times. J is TRBJ1-5 and V is TRBV24-1, with 8 bases aligning to TRBD1. The junction had 13 bases not matched to a gene; V was cut back by 4 bases and J by 0 bases. This CDR3 is built from 19 residues. Germline CDR1 is KGHDR and CDR2 is SFDVKD. The CDR3 spells CATSEPRDRTQISNQPQHF. Written as DNA, the CDR3 is TGTGCCACCAGTGAACCGAGGGACAGGACCCAGATTAGCAATCAGCCCCAGCATTTT.

CDR3 nucleotides: TGTGCCAGCAGTTACACCGGGACTAGCGGAAAGAATGAGCAGTTCTTC. Protein sequence: CASSYTGTSGKNEQFF. This chain uses TRBV28 with TRBJ2-1; 11 bases map to TRBD2. Germline V CDR1 and CDR2: MDHEN, SYDVKM. V trimming: 4 bases; J trimming: 7 bases; junction bases outside the gene matches: 9. This CDR3 is built from 16 residues.

The CDR3 is CASSIAPGNYGYTF. CDR3 bases: TGTGCCAGTAGTATCGCCCCCGGAAACTATGGCTACACCTTC. The chain joins TRBV19 to TRBJ1-2, with D unresolved. Trimming took 3 bases from V and 2 from J, leaving 10 bases between them. Germline loops: CDR1 LNHDA, CDR2 SQIVND (reference sequence). CDR3 length: 14 amino acids.

This clonotype was detected only a few times. The chain links TRBV27 to TRBJ2-7, with D possibly being TRBD2 (5 bases). Germline V lookup: CDR1 MNHEY, CDR2 SMNVEV (reference sequence). Trimming took 2 bases from V and 3 from J, leaving 14 bases between them. The CDR3 runs to 15 residues. The DNA of the CDR3 is TGTGCCAGCAGTTTAGAGGGCGTAGTGGGCTACGAGCAGTACTTC. As protein: CASSLEGVVGYEQYF.

V gene TRBV20-1 combines with J gene TRBJ2-3, with 8 positions matching TRBD1. J gave up 2 bases and V 6 bases, and 10 bases lay outside the gene matches. The germline gives CDR1 DFQATT, CDR2 SNEGSKA (reference sequence). This CDR3 is 15 amino acids long. This CDR3 reads CSAGGTGTFTDTQYF. The CDR3 coding sequence is TGCAGTGCCGGCGGGACAGGCACCTTCACAGATACGCAGTATTTT.

The table lists this clonotype with a few counts. The chain employs TRBV19 and TRBJ2-2, with no clear D. The CDR3 covers 15 residues. Trimming stripped 3 bases from V and 4 bases from J, with 12 bases between. CDR1 is LNHDA and CDR2 is SQIVND in the germline V gene (reference sequence). The DNA of the CDR3 is TGTGCCAGTAGTATTGCCACGACCGGCACCGGGGAGCTGTTTTTT. Its translation is CASSIATTGTGELFF. The variable domain in full, completed from reference TRBV19 and TRBJ2-2, reads DGGITQSPKYLFRKEGQNVTLSCEQNLNHDAMYWYRQDPGQGLRLIYYSQIVNDFQKGDIAEGYSVSREKKESFPLTVTSAQKNPTAFYLCASSIATTGTGELFFGEGSRLTVL.

This clonotype was seen only a few times. The chain links TRBV28 to TRBJ2-1; the D is unclear. Trimming stripped 5 bases from V and 3 bases from J, with 11 bases between. The CDR3 has 14 amino acids. In germline, CDR1 is MDHEN, CDR2 SYDVKM. The CDR3 spells CASSRRRYYNEQFF. In DNA, the CDR3 is TGTGCCAGCAGTCGGCGCAGATACTACAATGAGCAGTTCTTC.

This clonotype was counted ten times or more. The chain couples TRBV7-9 to TRBJ1-2; D is possibly TRBD1 (6 bases). The CDR3 has 13 amino acids. Germline V CDR1 and CDR2: SEHNR, FQNEAQ (reference sequence). V dropped 1 base and J dropped 7 bases, with 10 bases sitting between them. The DNA for the CDR3 is TGTGCCAGCAGCTTAGTGCAGGGGCCTGGCTACACCTTC. Residues: CASSLVQGPGYTF.

This clonotype has at least ten counts. The J gene is TRBJ2-4, the V gene TRBV6-6; D may correspond to TRBD1 or TRBD2 (6 bases each). CDR1 MNHNY and CDR2 SVGAGI come from the germline V gene (reference sequence). V lost 7 bases and J lost 8, with 12 bases in between. CDR3 length: 12 residues. The chain's CDR3 is CASTTRGDIQYF. CDR3 coding DNA: TGTGCCAGCACCACAAGGGGGGACATTCAGTACTTC.

This clonotype was recorded at least ten times. This chain links TRBV6-2 or TRBV6-3 with TRBJ2-7; D gene ambiguous. The CDR3 contains 15 residues. Per the germline V gene, CDR1 is MNHEY and CDR2 is SVGEGT. V was trimmed by 0 bases and J by 2 bases, leaving 11 bases between them. The CDR3 is CASSYSISVTYEQYF. The CDR3 bases are TGTGCCAGCAGTTACTCGATTTCAGTAACCTACGAGCAGTACTTC.

This clonotype was detected only a few times. This chain joins TRBV4-3 and TRBJ2-7; D may be TRBD1 (6 bases). The V gene's germline CDR1 is LGHNA and CDR2 YSLEER. The CDR3 totals 14 residues. The ends were cut back, 0 bases at V and 0 bases at J, with 6 bases in the middle. DNA of the CDR3: TGCGCCAGCAGCCAAGACAGGGGCTCCTACGAGCAGTACTTC. Translated, it gives CASSQDRGSYEQYF.